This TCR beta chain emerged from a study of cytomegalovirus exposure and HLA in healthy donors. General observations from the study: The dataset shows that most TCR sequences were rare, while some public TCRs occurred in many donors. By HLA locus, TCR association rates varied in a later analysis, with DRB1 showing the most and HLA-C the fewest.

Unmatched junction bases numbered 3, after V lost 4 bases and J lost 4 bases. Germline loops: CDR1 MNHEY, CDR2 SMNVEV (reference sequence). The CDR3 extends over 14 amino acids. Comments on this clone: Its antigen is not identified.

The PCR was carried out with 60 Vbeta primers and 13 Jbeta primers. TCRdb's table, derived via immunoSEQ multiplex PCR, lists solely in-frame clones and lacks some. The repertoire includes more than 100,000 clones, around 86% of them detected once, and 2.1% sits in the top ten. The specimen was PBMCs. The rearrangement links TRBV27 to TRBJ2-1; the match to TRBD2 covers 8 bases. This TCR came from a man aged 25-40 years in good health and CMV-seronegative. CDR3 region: CASSSGGGYNEQFF. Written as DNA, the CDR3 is TGTGCCAGCAGTTCCGGGGGGGGGTACAATGAGCAGTTCTTC.